This record concerns one TCR beta chain sequence. Produced via immunoSEQ multiplex PCR; TCRdb's table is partial and in-frame only. The data contain a few hundred thousand clones, 85% to 90% of them seen just once; the ten biggest clones take up 10%. Cohorts were assigned according to the clinical history that participants reported. In Cohort 3, a recovered donor had either two negative PCRs, clearance, or symptom resolution. This specimen belongs to a study of blood T cell repertoires in COVID-19. V lost 5 bases and J lost 5, with 6 bases in between. Germline assignment: CDR1 KGHDR and CDR2 SFDVKD. The CDR3 extends over 12 amino acids.

The V gene is TRBV24-1, the J gene TRBJ2-1; D may be TRBD1 (5 bases). The clonotype originates from a woman in her late teens or twenties who had recovered from COVID-19. The specimen was PBMCs or T cells enriched from blood (not recorded which). CDR3 DNA: TGTGCCACCAGTGCAGGGAACAATGAGCAGTTCTTC. This gives the protein CATSAGNNEQFF.